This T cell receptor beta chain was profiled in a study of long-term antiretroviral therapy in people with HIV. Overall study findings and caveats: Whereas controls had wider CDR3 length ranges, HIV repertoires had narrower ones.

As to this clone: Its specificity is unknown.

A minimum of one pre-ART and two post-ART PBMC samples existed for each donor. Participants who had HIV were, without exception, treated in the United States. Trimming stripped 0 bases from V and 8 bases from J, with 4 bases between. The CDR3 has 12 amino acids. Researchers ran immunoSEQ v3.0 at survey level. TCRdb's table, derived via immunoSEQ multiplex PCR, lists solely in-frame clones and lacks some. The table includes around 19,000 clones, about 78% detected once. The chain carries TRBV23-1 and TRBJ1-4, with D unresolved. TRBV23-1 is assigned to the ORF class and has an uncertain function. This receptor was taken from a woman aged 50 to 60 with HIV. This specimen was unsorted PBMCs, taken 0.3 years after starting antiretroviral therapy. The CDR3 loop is CASSQSREKLFF. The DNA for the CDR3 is TGCGCCAGCAGTCAATCGCGGGAAAAACTGTTTTTT.